This T cell receptor (beta chain) was identified in a study of blood T cell repertoires in COVID-19 (dated by TCRdb to 2020 to 2022). With respect to the entire study: Collaborator samples came from the United States, Italy and Spain and covered acute and convalescent phases of COVID-19. The repertoires were released in a freely available public database meant as a resource for research on the immune response to SARS-CoV-2. The prospective study material was composed of cDNA or gDNA derived from T cells, B-cell-depleted T cells, or PBMCs. Deeply sampled blood TCRbeta repertoires from subjects exposed to, actively infected with, or recovered from COVID-19 were included in the dataset. Where available, HLA class I and class II types were obtained from metadata supplied by the sample provider rather than from assay-based typing. Samples came from the ongoing ImmuneRACE study (first 160 participants) plus 1,254 subjects from 6 global collaborators. A de-identified subject ID, COVID-19 status, age in years and sex were almost always included in the sample metadata. Paper-wide results and their limitations: Clinical and demographic metadata were provided uncurated, with the amount varying by source and participant.

TCRbeta CDR3 regions were amplified from genomic DNA using the immunoSEQ Assay, a bias-controlled multiplex PCR. The study's processing was this. Nucleated cell counts per sample were estimated from amplification of reference gene primers within the assay. To quantify the absolute abundance of each unique TCRbeta CDR3 rearrangement, sequence reads were collapsed and filtered. For each sample, productive Simpson clonality was calculated as the square root of Simpson's diversity index across productive rearrangements. TCRdb carries this immuneACCESS record with in-frame sequences only. Its versions omit some clonotypes, under half of them owing to an unresolved V gene in the studies checked, with the rest unexplained. The DNA was the basis for D and trimming; V, J and clone size are from that table. Within this sample are 150,000 to 200,000 clones, with about 85% of them counted one time only. The ten biggest clones cover around 2% of the sample.

Enrolling through a virtual design, the prospective study's participants ranged in age from roughly 18 to 95 years and lived across some 23 United States geographic areas. In the prospective study, cohorts were assigned on the basis of participant-reported clinical history obtained from a screening survey and a study questionnaire. Recovered participants in ImmuneRACE Cohort 3 were defined as having two consecutive negative NP/OP PCR tests, clearance from a healthcare professional, or resolution of symptoms. In the prospective study, whole blood, serum and a nasopharyngeal or oropharyngeal swab were collected from each participant by mobile phlebotomists. Participants in the prospective study had the option to provide additional blood draws and questionnaires over an approximately two-month period. Before DNA extraction, blood samples from the prospective study were shipped at room temperature or frozen.

From its cysteine to its phenylalanine, the CDR3 spans 15 amino acids. Of the read, only the CDR3 DNA is kept; its 45 bases are in frame from base 1. From V the trimming removes 1 base and from J it removes 10 bases, while the gene matches leave 5 bases of the junction unaccounted for. CDR1 SGHDN and CDR2 FVKESK were looked up in the germline V gene. Notes on this clone: Its antigen is not yet known. Per-base quality was not reported, and no clone a single base away is much larger than it.

Sequencing used PBMCs or T cells enriched from blood (not recorded which). The chain joins TRBV14 to TRBJ2-1, with 12 middle bases fitting TRBD2. The receptor was isolated from a woman aged 30 to 39 who had recovered from COVID-19. CDR3 region: CASSQGLAGAGEQFF. The DNA sequence is given as TGTGCCAGCAGCCAAGGACTAGCGGGAGCTGGCGAGCAGTTCTTC. Extended through the reference TRBV14 and TRBJ2-1 proteins, this CDR3 yields the full variable domain: EAGVTQFPSHSVIEKGQTVTLRCDPISGHDNLYWYRRVMGKEIKFLLHFVKESKQDESGMPNNRFLAERTGGTYSTLKVQPAELEDSGVYFCASSQGLAGAGEQFFGPGTRLTVL.